This T cell receptor (beta chain) appears in the sequencing data of a study of blood T cell repertoires in COVID-19. Across the whole study: Acute and convalescent COVID-19 samples came from the United States, Italy and Spain. Nucleic acid was either cDNA or gDNA, and it came from T cells, B-cell-depleted T cells, or PBMCs.

This clone was recorded once. Per the authors' pipeline: Quantification of nucleated cells was approximated via reference gene primer amplification. TCRdb's copy holds only in-frame clones and misses some; the assay was immunoSEQ multiplex PCR. The V and J calls and the clone size are those of that table, but D and trimming were determined from the DNA. The top ten hold around 2.8% of the sample, which has 150,000 to 200,000 clones, over 70% seen once. This CDR3 is built from 15 residues. Per the germline V gene, CDR1 is MNHEY and CDR2 is SVGAGI. V lost 6 bases and J lost 7; bases outside the gene matches: 9.

This receptor was taken from a man aged 65 to 85 with acute or convalescent COVID-19. The V gene is TRBV6-5, the J gene TRBJ1-6; TRBD1 matches at 7 bases. Sequencing used peripheral blood. The CDR3 protein is CASRLGGLDNSPLHF. CDR3 coding DNA: TGTGCCAGCAGGCTAGGGGGCCTAGACAATTCACCCCTCCACTTT.